The sample holds a few counts of the clone carrying this T cell receptor (beta chain). What it binds is unknown. This sample was taken from a study of cytomegalovirus exposure and HLA in healthy donors. Whole-study context: Of the donors genotyped, some 400 in all, about 81% fell in the Caucasian-associated ancestry cluster.

General observations from the study: A later analysis found common viral pathogens apparently linked to several of the most significant clusters. The CMV antigen specificity of a few CMV-associated chains was confirmed through in vitro analysis. Productive rates of about 87% or about 30% were seen for most TCR beta V segments in an earlier analysis.

This CDR3 region has 15 residues. The germline gives CDR1 SEHNR, CDR2 FQNEAQ (reference sequence). Trimming left V 1 base short and J 4 bases short, with 14 bases between. The PCR employed 60 Vbeta primers together with 13 Jbeta primers. Sequenced by immunoSEQ multiplex PCR; TCRdb stores in-frame clones only, minus some. This repertoire shows around 140,000 clones, approximately 84% found once; its top ten account for around 2%. The TCR originated in a middle-aged woman in good health and CMV-seronegative. Sequencing was carried out using PBMCs. V and J are TRBV7-9 and TRBJ2-7, with D perhaps TRBD1 (6 bases). CDR3 sequence reads: CASSLVGRGKYEQYF. CDR3 sequence (DNA): TGTGCCAGCAGCTTAGTCGGCAGGGGCAAATACGAGCAGTACTTC.